This passage covers 16 T cell receptor beta chains from one sample sequenced in a study of blood T cell repertoires in COVID-19 (dated by TCRdb to the early 2020s). Receptors were amplified or captured by the immunoSEQ multiplex PCR assay. TCRdb mirrors the immuneACCESS table, restricted to in-frame sequences. Some clones are absent from its copies; in checked studies, under half trace to an unresolved V gene, and the reason for the others is unknown. The sample table records around 310,000 clones; roughly 86% of these occur just once. The ten largest make up less than 9.5% of the sample. The sequenced sample was PBMCs or T cells enriched from blood (not recorded which). Every receptor here comes from a woman aged 25 to 45 who had recovered from COVID-19.

The rearrangement uses TRBV11-2 and TRBJ2-1, with D possibly being TRBD1 (5 bases). CDR1 is SGHAT, CDR2 FQNNGV, per germline. This CDR3 spans 14 amino acids. V lost 3 bases, J lost 4 bases, and 10 bases lay in between. The CDR3 loop reads CASSFSGPYNEQFF. CDR3 coding DNA: TGTGCCAGCAGCTTTTCAGGGCCATACAATGAGCAGTTCTTC.

The table lists this clone with a few counts. Distinct nucleotide sequences in the sample also encode this CDR3. CDR3: CASSPTGADTQYF. The CDR3 DNA reads as TGTGCCAGCTCACCGACAGGGGCAGATACGCAGTATTTT. J is TRBJ2-3 and V is TRBV18; 8 bases agree with TRBD1. CDR3 length: 13 amino acids. Germline V lookup: CDR1 KGHSH, CDR2 LQKENI. With 3 bases clipped from V and 4 bases from J, the junction kept 0 bases outside the gene matches.

The genes are TRBV3-1 (or the pseudogene TRBV3-2) and TRBJ2-1; D not certain. The CDR3 length is 12 residues. Trimming removed 4 bases from V and 5 bases from J, with 6 bases in between. CDR1 and CDR2 from the germline V gene are LGHDT and YNNKEL (reference sequence). The CDR3: CASSPVNNEQFF. The CDR3 DNA follows: TGTGCCAGCAGCCCGGTCAACAATGAGCAGTTCTTC.

V is TRBV5-1 and J is TRBJ1-2; a weak D match, TRBD1 (6 bases). The CDR3 spans 14 residues. The V end lost 2 bases, the J end lost 8 bases, and 16 bases lay between the germline ends. Germline values: CDR1 SGHRS, CDR2 YFSETQ. CDR3 bases: TGCGCCAGCAGCTTATCGGGCAGGGGTGGCGGCTACACCTTC. Translating it yields CASSLSGRGGGYTF.

The chain joins TRBV7-9 to TRBJ2-3; D not certain. CDR3 length: 16 amino acids. V gave up 6 bases and J gave up 0 bases, with 16 bases separating them. Germline values: CDR1 SEHNR, CDR2 FQNEAQ (reference sequence). The CDR3 bases are TGTGCCAGCAGTCTCCTTGTCGGTGTTAGCACAGATACGCAGTATTTT. This gives the protein CASSLLVGVSTDTQYF. The entire variable domain, with the rest obtained from reference TRBV7-9 and TRBJ2-3, is as follows: DTGVSQNPRHKITKRGQNVTFRCDPISEHNRLYWYRQTLGQGPEFLTYFQNEAQLEKSRLLSDRFSAERPKGSFSTLEIQRTEQGDSAMYLCASSLLVGVSTDTQYFGPGTRLTVL.

This clone was seen a handful of times. The rearrangement links TRBV4-1 to TRBJ2-1; 7 nucleotides align to TRBD2. The CDR3 spans 15 residues. V trimming: 8 bases; J trimming: 4 bases; junction bases outside the gene matches: 11. The germline V gene encodes CDR1 MGHRA and CDR2 YSYEKL. CDR3 loop: CASAPSGTLYNEQFF. The CDR3 bases are TGCGCCAGCGCGCCTAGCGGAACTTTATACAATGAGCAGTTCTTC.

The chain has TRBV7-9 and TRBJ1-4; D perhaps matches TRBD1 (6 bases). Germline assignment: CDR1 SEHNR and CDR2 FQNEAQ (reference sequence). This CDR3 has 15 residues. The germline V and J ends were trimmed by 1 base and 3 bases, with 9 bases remaining between them. DNA for the CDR3: TGTGCCAGCAGCTTAGGGACAGCATCTAATGAAAAACTGTTTTTT. It is translated as CASSLGTASNEKLFF.

The CDR3 sequence is CASSEAQVGVGNSPLHF. The CDR3 nucleotides are TGTGCCAGCAGTGAAGCGCAGGTCGGGGTAGGGAATTCACCCCTCCACTTT. This chain connects TRBV2 to TRBJ1-6; D is unclear. Germline V gene lookup returns CDR1 SNHLY and CDR2 FYNNEI. The CDR3 is 17 residues long. V gave up 0 bases and J gave up 7 bases, with 16 bases separating them.

In its sample, this clone was seen once. J is TRBJ2-3 and V is TRBV11-2, with 9 bases aligning to TRBD2. CDR3 length: 17 residues. The germline V gene has CDR1 SGHAT and CDR2 FQNNGV. V shed 5 bases, J shed 6 bases, and the junction held 15 bases outside the gene matches. Here the CDR3 reads CASSLQTSGGGWDTQYF. The CDR3 DNA reads as TGTGCCAGCAGCCTCCAGACTAGCGGAGGAGGGTGGGATACGCAGTATTTT.

The gene calls are TRBV7-9 and TRBJ1-1; TRBD1 is a possible D gene (5 bases). This CDR3 has 15 amino acids. Germline assignment: CDR1 SEHNR and CDR2 FQNEAQ (reference sequence). Trimming stripped 7 bases from V and 4 bases from J, with 19 bases between. The CDR3 bases are TGTGCCAGCATTTTATACTCGGCAGGGTTCACTGAAGCTTTCTTT. Encoded protein: CASILYSAGFTEAFF.

The rearrangement uses TRBV18 and TRBJ1-1; D not resolved. Trimming removed 5 bases at V and 4 bases at J, with 8 bases between. The CDR3 covers 12 residues. Germline loops: CDR1 KGHSH, CDR2 LQKENI. The chain's CDR3 is CASSTAGTEAFF. Written as DNA, the CDR3 is TGTGCCAGCTCAACGGCGGGCACTGAAGCTTTCTTT.

This clone turned up a few times. The chain joins TRBV5-4 to TRBJ1-6, with 7 positions matching TRBD1. Germline V gene sequence: CDR1 SGHNT, CDR2 YYREEE (reference sequence). The junction had 11 bases not matched to a gene; V was cut back by 4 bases and J by 7 bases. This CDR3 comprises 16 residues. CDR3 protein: CASSLEKGAINSPLHF. CDR3 coding DNA: TGTGCCAGCAGCCTTGAGAAGGGGGCGATAAATTCACCCCTCCACTTT.

This clone showed up just once. The V gene is TRBV5-5, the J gene TRBJ2-7; 8 positions agree with TRBD2. V was pared by 4 bases and J by 6 bases, with 18 bases of the junction left unmatched. Germline V gene data show CDR1 as SGHKS and CDR2 as YYEKEE (reference sequence). This CDR3 is built from 17 residues. CDR3 sequence reads: CASSTGLAAGLLGEQYF. As DNA, the CDR3 is TGTGCCAGCAGCACAGGACTAGCTGCCGGACTGCTGGGCGAGCAGTACTTC.

The V gene is TRBV27, the J gene TRBJ2-1, with 8 bases fitting TRBD2. CDR3 size: 15 residues. Germline values: CDR1 MNHEY, CDR2 SMNVEV (reference sequence). V was pared by 5 bases and J by 9 bases, with 12 bases of the junction left unmatched. The CDR3 protein is CASSLLAGVGTEQFF. In DNA, the CDR3 is TGTGCCAGCAGTCTTCTAGCGGGCGTCGGGACTGAGCAGTTCTTC.

This clone appeared a few times. This chain uses TRBV11-2 with TRBJ2-1, with TRBD2 matching over 8 bases. Trimming took 4 bases from V and 1 from J; bases not matched to a gene: 9. Germline loops: CDR1 SGHAT, CDR2 FQNNGV. This CDR3 comprises 17 residues. The CDR3 sequence: CASSYAIAGKSYNEQFF. The CDR3 DNA sequence: TGTGCCAGCAGCTACGCCATAGCGGGAAAGTCCTACAATGAGCAGTTCTTC.

This clone was found many times. This chain links TRBV6-4 with TRBJ2-3; maybe TRBD1 (6 bases). Trimming pared 5 bases from V and 0 bases from J, leaving 12 bases between. The length of the CDR3 is 15 residues. Germline V CDR1 and CDR2: MRHNA, SNTAGT. The CDR3 reads CASSSGTTSTDTQYF. The CDR3, as DNA: TGTGCCAGCAGTTCCGGGACAACCAGCACAGATACGCAGTATTTT.